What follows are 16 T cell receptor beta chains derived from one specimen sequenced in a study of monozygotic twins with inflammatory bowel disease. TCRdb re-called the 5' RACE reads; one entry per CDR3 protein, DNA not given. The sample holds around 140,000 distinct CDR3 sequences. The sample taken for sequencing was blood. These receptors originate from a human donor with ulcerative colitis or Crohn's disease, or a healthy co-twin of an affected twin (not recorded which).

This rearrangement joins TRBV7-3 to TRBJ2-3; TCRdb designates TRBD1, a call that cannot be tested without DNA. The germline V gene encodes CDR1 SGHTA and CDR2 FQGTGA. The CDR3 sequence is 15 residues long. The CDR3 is CASSFFGGLTDTQYF.

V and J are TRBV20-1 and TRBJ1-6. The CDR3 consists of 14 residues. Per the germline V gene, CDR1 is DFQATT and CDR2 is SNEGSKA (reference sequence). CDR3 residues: CSARREAGNSPLHF.

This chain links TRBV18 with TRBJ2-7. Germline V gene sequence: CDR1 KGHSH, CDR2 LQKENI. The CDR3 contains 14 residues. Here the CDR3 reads CASSMEQTVDEQYF.

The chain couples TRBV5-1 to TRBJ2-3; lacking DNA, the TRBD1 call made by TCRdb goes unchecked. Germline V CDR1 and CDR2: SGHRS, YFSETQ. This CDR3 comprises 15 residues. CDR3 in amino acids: CASSSSWDSTDTQYF. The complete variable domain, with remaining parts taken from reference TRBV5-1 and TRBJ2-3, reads KAGVTQTPRYLIKTRGQQVTLSCSPISGHRSVSWYQQTPGQGLQFLFEYFSETQRNKGNFPGRFSGRQFSNSRSEMNVSTLELGDSALYLCASSSSWDSTDTQYFGPGTRLTVL.

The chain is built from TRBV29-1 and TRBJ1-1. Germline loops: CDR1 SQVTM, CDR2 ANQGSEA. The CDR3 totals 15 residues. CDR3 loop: CSTRAGWGMNTEAFF. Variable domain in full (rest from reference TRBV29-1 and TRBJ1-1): SAVISQKPSRDICQRGTSLTIQCQVDSQVTMMFWYRQQPGQSLTLIATANQGSEATYESGFVIDKFPISRPNLTFSTLTVSNMSPEDSSIYLCSTRAGWGMNTEAFFGQGTRLTVV.

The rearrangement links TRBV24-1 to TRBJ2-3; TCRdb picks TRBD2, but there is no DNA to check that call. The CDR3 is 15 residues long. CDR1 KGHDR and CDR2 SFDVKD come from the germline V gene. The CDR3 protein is CATSDGARVADTQYF.

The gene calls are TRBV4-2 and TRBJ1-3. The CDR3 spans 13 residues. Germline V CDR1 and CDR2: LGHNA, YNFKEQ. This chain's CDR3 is CASSQYPGNTIYF.

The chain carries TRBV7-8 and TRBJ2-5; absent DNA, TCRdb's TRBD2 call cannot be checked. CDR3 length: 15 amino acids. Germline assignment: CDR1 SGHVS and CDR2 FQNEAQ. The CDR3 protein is CASSRNLAVEETQYF.

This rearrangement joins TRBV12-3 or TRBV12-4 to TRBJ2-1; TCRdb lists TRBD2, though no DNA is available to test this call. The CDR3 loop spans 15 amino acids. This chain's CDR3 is CASSEAGSSYNEQFF.

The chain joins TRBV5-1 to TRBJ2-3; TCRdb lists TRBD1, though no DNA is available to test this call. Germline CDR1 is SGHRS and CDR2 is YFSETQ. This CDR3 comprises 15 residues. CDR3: CASSSRAGRGDTQYF.

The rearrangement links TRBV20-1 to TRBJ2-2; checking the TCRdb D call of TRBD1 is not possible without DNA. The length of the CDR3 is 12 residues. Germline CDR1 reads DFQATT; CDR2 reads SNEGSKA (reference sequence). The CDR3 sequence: CSALQGAGELFF.

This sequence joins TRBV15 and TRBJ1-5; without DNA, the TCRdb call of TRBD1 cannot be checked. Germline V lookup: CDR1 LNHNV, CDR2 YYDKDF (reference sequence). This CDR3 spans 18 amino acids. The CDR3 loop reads CATSRDQSGRAQGQPQHF.

The CDR3 sequence is CASSYLAGDNEQFF. The chain recombines TRBV18 with TRBJ2-1; the D call of TRBD2 rests on TCRdb alone, since no DNA is present to check it. The CDR3 totals 14 residues. Germline CDR1 reads KGHSH; CDR2 reads LQKENI.

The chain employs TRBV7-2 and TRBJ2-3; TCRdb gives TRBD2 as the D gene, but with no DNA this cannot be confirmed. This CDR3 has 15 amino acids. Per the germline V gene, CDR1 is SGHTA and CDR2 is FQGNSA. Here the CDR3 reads CASSYQGGGTDTQYF. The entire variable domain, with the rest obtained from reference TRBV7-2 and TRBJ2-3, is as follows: GAGVSQSPSNKVTEKGKDVELRCDPISGHTALYWYRQSLGQGLEFLIYFQGNSAPDKSGLPSDRFSAERTGGSVSTLTIQRTQQEDSAVYLCASSYQGGGTDTQYFGPGTRLTVL.

The CDR3 spells CASSRGYYGYTF. This sequence joins TRBV6-2 or TRBV6-3 and TRBJ1-2; TCRdb gives TRBD1 as the D gene, but with no DNA this cannot be confirmed. Germline V gene lookup returns CDR1 MNHEY and CDR2 SVGEGT. The CDR3 is 12 residues long.

CDR3 protein: CASSLDGQGITQPQHF. This chain uses TRBV12-3 or TRBV12-4 with TRBJ1-5; the D gene TCRdb calls, TRBD1, cannot be checked with no DNA. The CDR3 has 16 residues.